This record looks at one T cell receptor (beta chain) sequence and its context. These data come from a study of blood T cell repertoires in COVID-19. On the study more broadly: The United States, Italy and Spain were the sources of the acute and convalescent COVID-19 samples.

Sequencing used immunoSEQ multiplex PCR; TCRdb keeps in-frame clones, though not all of them. In the table there are 300,000 or so clones, approximately 88% of which are singletons. This CDR3 is built from 14 residues. Germline CDR1 is SGHRS and CDR2 is YFSETQ. V was cut by 0 bases and J by 4 bases, with 10 bases left in between. The sequence was obtained from a man in his late teens or twenties who had recovered from COVID-19. Sequencing was done on a sample of peripheral blood. The chain has TRBV5-1 and TRBJ1-1; D may be TRBD1 (6 bases). This CDR3 is CASSLEAGVTEAFF. The CDR3 coding sequence is TGCGCCAGCAGCTTGGAAGCAGGGGTCACTGAAGCTTTCTTT. The variable domain in full, completed from reference TRBV5-1 and TRBJ1-1, reads KAGVTQTPRYLIKTRGQQVTLSCSPISGHRSVSWYQQTPGQGLQFLFEYFSETQRNKGNFPGRFSGRQFSNSRSEMNVSTLELGDSALYLCASSLEAGVTEAFFGQGTRLTVV.